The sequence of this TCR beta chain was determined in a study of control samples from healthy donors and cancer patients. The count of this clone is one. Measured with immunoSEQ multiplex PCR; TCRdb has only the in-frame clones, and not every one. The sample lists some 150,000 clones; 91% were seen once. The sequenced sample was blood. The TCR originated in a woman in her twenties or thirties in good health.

The DNA for the CDR3 is TGTGCCAGCAGCCAAGGGACGTACACTGAAGCTTTCTTT. Residues: CASSQGTYTEAFF. This chain connects TRBV14 to TRBJ1-1, with D unresolved. Germline values: CDR1 SGHDN, CDR2 FVKESK. The length of the CDR3 is 13 residues. V was clipped by 1 base and J by 3 bases, with 6 bases between them.